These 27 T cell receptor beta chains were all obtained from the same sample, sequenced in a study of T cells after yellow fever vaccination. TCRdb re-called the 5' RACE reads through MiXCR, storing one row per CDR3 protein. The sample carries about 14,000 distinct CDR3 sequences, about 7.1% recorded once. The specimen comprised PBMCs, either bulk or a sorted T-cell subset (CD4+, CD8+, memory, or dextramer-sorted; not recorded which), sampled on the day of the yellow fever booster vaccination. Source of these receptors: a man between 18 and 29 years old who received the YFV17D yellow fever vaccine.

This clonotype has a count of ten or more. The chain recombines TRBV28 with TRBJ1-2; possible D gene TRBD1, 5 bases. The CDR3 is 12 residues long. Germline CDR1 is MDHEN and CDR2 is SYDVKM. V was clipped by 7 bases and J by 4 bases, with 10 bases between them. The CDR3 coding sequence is TGTGCCAGCACCCCCGACAGCTATGGCTACACCTTC. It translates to CASTPDSYGYTF.

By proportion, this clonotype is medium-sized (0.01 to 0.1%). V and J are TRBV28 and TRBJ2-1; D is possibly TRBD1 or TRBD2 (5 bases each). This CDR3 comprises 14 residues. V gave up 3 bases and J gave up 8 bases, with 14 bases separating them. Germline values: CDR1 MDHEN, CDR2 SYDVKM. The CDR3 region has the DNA TGTGCCAGCAGTTTTGCTGGGGACGGGGATGAGCAGTTCTTC. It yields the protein CASSFAGDGDEQFF.

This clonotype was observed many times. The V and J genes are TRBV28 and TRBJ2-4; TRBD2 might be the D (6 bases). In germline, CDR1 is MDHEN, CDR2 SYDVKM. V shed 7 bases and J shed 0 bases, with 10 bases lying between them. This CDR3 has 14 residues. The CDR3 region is CASNLGGAKNIQYF. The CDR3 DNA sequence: TGTGCCAGCAACCTGGGGGGAGCCAAAAACATTCAGTACTTC.

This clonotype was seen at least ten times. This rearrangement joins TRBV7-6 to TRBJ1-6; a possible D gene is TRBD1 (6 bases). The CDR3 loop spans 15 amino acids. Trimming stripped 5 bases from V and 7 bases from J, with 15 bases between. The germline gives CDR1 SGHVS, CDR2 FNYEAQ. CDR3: CASSGSTGFNSPLHF. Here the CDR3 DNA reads TGTGCCAGCAGCGGCAGCACAGGGTTCAATTCACCCCTCCACTTT.

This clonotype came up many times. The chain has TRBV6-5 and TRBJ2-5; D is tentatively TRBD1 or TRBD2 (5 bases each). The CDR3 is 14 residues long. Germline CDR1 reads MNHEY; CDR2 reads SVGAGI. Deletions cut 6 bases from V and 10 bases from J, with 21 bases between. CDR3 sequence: CASSSIGTPFFQYF. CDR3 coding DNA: TGTGCCAGCAGCTCCATCGGGACCCCCTTTTTCCAGTACTTC.

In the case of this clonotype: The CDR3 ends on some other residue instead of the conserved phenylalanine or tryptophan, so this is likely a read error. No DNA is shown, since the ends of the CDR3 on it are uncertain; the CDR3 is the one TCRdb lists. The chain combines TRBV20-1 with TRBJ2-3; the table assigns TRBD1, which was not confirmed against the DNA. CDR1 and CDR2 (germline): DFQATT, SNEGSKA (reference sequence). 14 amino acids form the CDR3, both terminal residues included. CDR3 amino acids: CSAGLRQGTDTRYS.

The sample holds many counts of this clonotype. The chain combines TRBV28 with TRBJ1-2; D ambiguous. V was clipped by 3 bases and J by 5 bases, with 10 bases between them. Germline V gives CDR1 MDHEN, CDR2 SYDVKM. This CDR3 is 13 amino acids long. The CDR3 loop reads CASSFRQFYGYTF. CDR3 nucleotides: TGTGCCAGCAGTTTCCGGCAGTTTTATGGCTACACCTTC.

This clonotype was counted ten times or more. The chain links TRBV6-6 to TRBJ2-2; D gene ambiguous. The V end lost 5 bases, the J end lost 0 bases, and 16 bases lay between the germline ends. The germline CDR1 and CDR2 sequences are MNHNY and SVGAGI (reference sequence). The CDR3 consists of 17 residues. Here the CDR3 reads CASSREMTGPNTGELFF. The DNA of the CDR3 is TGTGCCAGCAGTCGTGAGATGACGGGCCCGAACACCGGGGAGCTGTTTTTT.

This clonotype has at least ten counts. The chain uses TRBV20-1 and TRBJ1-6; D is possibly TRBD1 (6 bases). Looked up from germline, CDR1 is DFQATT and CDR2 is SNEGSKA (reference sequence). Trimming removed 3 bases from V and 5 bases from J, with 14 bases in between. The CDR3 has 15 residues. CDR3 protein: CSARAEGGHNSPLHF. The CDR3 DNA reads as TGCAGTGCTAGGGCCGAGGGGGGCCATAATTCACCCCTCCACTTT.

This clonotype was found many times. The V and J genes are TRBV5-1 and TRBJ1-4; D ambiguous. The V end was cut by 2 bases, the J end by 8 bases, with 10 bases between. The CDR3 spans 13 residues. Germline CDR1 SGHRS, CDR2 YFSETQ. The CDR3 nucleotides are TGCGCCAGCAGCTTTGCGGGAGGAGAAAAACTGTTTTTT. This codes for CASSFAGGEKLFF.

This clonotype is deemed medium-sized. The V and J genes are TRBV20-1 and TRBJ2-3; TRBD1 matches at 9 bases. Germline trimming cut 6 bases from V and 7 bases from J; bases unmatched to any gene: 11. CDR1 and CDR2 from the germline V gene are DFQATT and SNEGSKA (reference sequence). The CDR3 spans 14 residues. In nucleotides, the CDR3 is TGCAGTGCCATTCCGGGACAGGGTACTTATACGCAGTATTTT. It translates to CSAIPGQGTYTQYF.

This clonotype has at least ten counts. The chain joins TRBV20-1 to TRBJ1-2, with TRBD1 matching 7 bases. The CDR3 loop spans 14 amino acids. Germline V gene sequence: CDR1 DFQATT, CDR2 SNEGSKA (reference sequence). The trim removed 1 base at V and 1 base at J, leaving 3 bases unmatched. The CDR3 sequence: CSARGAGGNYGYTF. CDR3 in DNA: TGCAGTGCTAGAGGCGCAGGGGGTAACTATGGCTACACCTTC.

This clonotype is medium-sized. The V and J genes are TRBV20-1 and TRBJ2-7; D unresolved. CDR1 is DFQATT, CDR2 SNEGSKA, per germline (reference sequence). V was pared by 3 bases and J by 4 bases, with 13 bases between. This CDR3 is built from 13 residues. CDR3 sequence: CSASSPLLYEQYV. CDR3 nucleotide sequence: TGCAGTGCTAGTAGCCCCCTCCTATACGAGCAGTACGTC.

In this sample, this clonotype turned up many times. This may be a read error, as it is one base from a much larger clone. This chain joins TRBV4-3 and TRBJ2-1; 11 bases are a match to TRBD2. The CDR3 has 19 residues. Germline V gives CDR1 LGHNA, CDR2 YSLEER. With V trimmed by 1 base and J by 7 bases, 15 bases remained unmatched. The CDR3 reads CASSQVLMASGGRGNEQFF. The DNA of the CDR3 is TGCGCCAGCAGCCAAGTTTTGATGGCTAGCGGGGGGCGGGGGAATGAGCAGTTCTTC.

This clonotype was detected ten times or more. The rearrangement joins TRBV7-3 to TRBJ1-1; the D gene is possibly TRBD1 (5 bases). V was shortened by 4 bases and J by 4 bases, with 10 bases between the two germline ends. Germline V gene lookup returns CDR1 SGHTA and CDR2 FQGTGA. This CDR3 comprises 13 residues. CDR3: CASSSGPGTEAFF. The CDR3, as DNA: TGTGCCAGCAGCTCAGGGCCGGGCACTGAAGCTTTCTTT.

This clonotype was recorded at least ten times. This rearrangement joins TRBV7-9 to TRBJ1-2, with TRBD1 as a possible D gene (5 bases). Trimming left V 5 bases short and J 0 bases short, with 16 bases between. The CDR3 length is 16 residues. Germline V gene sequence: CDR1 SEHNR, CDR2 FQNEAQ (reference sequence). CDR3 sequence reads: CASSPGKSASNYGYTF. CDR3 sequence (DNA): TGTGCCAGCAGCCCAGGGAAATCAGCTTCTAACTATGGCTACACCTTC.

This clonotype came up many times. The CDR3 protein is CASSPSGTGGRRGGNTIYF. The CDR3 DNA is TGTGCCAGCAGTCCTTCCGGGACAGGGGGCAGGAGAGGTGGAAACACCATATATTTT. The rearrangement uses TRBV9 and TRBJ1-3, with TRBD1 matching 12 bases. This CDR3 is 19 amino acids long. In germline, CDR1 is SGDLS, CDR2 YYNGEE. The V and J ends lost 5 bases and 3 bases, in that order; junction bases with no gene match: 15. The whole variable domain, filled in from reference TRBV9 and TRBJ1-3, reads DSGVTQTPKHLITATGQRVTLRCSPRSGDLSVYWYQQSLDQGLQFLIQYYNGEERAKGNILERFSAQQFPDLHSELNLSSLELGDSALYFCASSPSGTGGRRGGNTIYFGEGSWLTVV.

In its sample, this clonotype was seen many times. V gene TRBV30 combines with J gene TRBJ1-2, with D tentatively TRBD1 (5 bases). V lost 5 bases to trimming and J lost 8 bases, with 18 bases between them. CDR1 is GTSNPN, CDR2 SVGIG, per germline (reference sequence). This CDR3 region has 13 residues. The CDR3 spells CAWAVFRAQGYTF. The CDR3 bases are TGTGCCTGGGCGGTCTTCAGGGCTCAAGGCTACACCTTC.

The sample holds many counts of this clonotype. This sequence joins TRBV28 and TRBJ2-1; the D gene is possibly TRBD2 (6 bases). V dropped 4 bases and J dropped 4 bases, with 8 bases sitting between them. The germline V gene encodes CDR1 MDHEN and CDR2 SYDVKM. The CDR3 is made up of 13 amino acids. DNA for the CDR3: TGTGCCAGCAGTTCTGGAGGGTACAATGAGCAGTTCTTC. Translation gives CASSSGGYNEQFF.

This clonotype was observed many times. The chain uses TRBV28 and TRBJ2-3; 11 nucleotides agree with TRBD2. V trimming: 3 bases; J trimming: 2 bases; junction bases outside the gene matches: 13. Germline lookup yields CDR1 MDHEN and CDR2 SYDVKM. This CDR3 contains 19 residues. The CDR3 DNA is TGTGCCAGCAGTTTGCTGATGGAGGCTAGCGGGGGGTCCACAGATACGCAGTATTTT. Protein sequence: CASSLLMEASGGSTDTQYF.

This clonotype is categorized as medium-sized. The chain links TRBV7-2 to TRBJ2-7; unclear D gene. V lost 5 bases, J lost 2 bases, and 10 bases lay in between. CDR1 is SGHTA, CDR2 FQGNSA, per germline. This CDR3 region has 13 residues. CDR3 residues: CASSPPATYEQYF. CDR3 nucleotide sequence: TGTGCCAGCAGCCCACCGGCTACCTACGAGCAGTACTTC.

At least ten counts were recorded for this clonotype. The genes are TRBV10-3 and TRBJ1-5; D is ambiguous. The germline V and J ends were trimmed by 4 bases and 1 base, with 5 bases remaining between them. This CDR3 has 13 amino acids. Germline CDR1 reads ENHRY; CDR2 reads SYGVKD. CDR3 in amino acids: CAISVSSNQPQHF. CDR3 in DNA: TGTGCCATCAGTGTCTCCAGCAATCAGCCCCAGCATTTT.

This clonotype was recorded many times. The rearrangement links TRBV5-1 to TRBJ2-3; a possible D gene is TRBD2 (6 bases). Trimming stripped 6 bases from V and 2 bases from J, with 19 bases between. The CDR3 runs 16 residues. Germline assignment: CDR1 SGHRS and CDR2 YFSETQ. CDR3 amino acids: CASIWGDSAYTDTQYF. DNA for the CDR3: TGCGCCAGCATCTGGGGGGATAGCGCCTACACAGATACGCAGTATTTT.

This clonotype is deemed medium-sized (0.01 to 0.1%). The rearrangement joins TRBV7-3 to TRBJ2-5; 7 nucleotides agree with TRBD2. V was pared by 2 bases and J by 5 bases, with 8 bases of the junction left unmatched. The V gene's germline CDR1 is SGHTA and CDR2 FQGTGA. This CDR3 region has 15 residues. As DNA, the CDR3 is TGTGCCAGCAGCTTAGCGGGGGTCCCTCAGGAGACCCAGTACTTC. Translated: CASSLAGVPQETQYF.

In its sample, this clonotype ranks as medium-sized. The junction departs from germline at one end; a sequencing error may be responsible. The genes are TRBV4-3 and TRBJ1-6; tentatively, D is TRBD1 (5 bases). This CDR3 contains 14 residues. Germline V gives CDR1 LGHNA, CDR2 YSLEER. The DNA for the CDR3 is TGCGCCAGCAGCCAAGACCTAACGAATGGGGCTCCGAGATTT. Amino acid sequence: CASSQDLTNGAPRF.

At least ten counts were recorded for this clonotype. The CDR3: CASSVLSGNYEQYF. The CDR3 DNA sequence: TGTGCCAGCAGTGTGTTGAGCGGCAACTACGAGCAGTACTTC. The J gene is TRBJ2-7, the V gene TRBV25-1; D possibly corresponds to TRBD2 (5 bases). Trimming removed 4 bases from V and 3 bases from J, with 13 bases in between. The CDR3 is 14 amino acids. Germline values: CDR1 MGHDK, CDR2 SYGVNS.

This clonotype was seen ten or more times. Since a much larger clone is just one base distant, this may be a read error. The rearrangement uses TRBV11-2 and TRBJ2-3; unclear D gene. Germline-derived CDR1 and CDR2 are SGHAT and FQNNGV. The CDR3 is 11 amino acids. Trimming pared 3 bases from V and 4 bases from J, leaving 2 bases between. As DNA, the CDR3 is TGTGCCAGCAGCTTTCCAGATACGCAGTATTTT. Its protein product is CASSFPDTQYF.